This passage covers 13 T cell receptor beta chains from one sample sequenced in a study of neurological immune-mediated disorders. TCRdb re-analysed the 5' RACE reads in MiXCR, keeping a single row per CDR3 protein. Of about 31,000 distinct CDR3 sequences in the sample, approximately 4.1% were seen once. Sequenced material: CD4+ T cells from blood. Receptors originate from a woman aged 40 to 49 in good health.

This clonotype has ten or more counts. The chain has TRBV14 and TRBJ1-1, with D possibly TRBD1 on 5 matching bases. CDR1 is SGHDN and CDR2 is FVKESK in the germline V gene. V lost 1 base to trimming and J lost 0 bases, with 12 bases between them. The CDR3 spans 16 residues. This chain's CDR3 is CASSQAGPTMNTEAFF. CDR3 sequence (DNA): TGTGCCAGCAGCCAAGCGGGACCTACCATGAACACTGAAGCTTTCTTT.

This clonotype has at least ten counts. J is TRBJ1-2 and V is TRBV5-6, with 8 bases fitting TRBD1. The CDR3 is 14 amino acids. Germline CDR1 is SGHDT and CDR2 is YYEEEE. Unmatched junction bases numbered 5, after V lost 6 bases and J lost 1 base. The CDR3 coding sequence is TGTGCCAGCACCCGACAGGGGATTAACTATGGCTACACCTTC. Translating it yields CASTRQGINYGYTF.

This clonotype was seen repeatedly, ten times or more. The rearrangement joins TRBV5-1 to TRBJ1-1; D gene unclear. The CDR3 is 15 residues long. Germline loops: CDR1 SGHRS, CDR2 YFSETQ. Trimming left V 0 bases short and J 1 base short, with 10 bases between. CDR3 sequence reads: CASSLALGENTEAFF. CDR3 coding DNA: TGCGCCAGCAGCTTGGCTCTTGGAGAGAACACTGAAGCTTTCTTT.

In this sample, this clonotype turned up a few times. A much larger clone is a single base away; this may be a read error. The chain carries TRBV5-6 and TRBJ2-3; 7 bases match TRBD1. Germline CDR1 is SGHDT and CDR2 is YYEEEE. Trimming cost V 0 bases and J 6 bases; bases outside gene matches: 7. This CDR3 has 15 residues. CDR3 amino acids: CASSLGGQTRDTQYF. DNA for the CDR3: TGTGCCAGCAGCTTGGGGGGACAGACACGGGATACGCAGTATTTT.

This clonotype was seen many times. This rearrangement joins TRBV5-1 to TRBJ1-1; possible D gene TRBD1, 5 bases. The length of the CDR3 is 14 residues. V was pared by 5 bases and J by 2 bases, with 13 bases between. Germline CDR1 reads SGHRS; CDR2 reads YFSETQ. This chain's CDR3 is CASRAGLGNTEAFF. In nucleotides, the CDR3 is TGCGCCAGCAGAGCGGGGCTTGGAAACACTGAAGCTTTCTTT.

This clonotype is medium-sized within its sample. The V call is TRBV5-1, the J call TRBJ2-1; 9 bases fit TRBD2. V dropped 2 bases and J dropped 4; count of bases not matched to a gene: 16. CDR1 is SGHRS and CDR2 is YFSETQ in the germline V gene. This CDR3 contains 19 residues. The CDR3 protein is CASSFNSPASGVTYNEQFF. The CDR3 bases are TGCGCCAGCAGCTTCAACTCTCCGGCTAGCGGGGTTACTTACAATGAGCAGTTCTTC.

The sample holds many counts of this clonotype. The V call is TRBV5-1, the J call TRBJ2-3; the D is unclear. Trimming removed 1 base at V and 6 bases at J, with 9 bases between. Germline loops: CDR1 SGHRS, CDR2 YFSETQ. This CDR3 contains 13 residues. The CDR3 coding sequence is TGCGCCAGCAGCTTGTCTTATGGGGATACGCAGTATTTT. It encodes CASSLSYGDTQYF.

This clonotype was detected ten times or more. The chain employs TRBV5-1 and TRBJ2-1, with 8 bases fitting TRBD1. This CDR3 has 15 residues. The germline V gene encodes CDR1 SGHRS and CDR2 YFSETQ. V dropped 0 bases and J dropped 8; count of bases not matched to a gene: 7. DNA for the CDR3: TGCGCCAGCAGCTTGGTACAGGGACAGGTCTATGAGCAGTTCTTC. This translates into CASSLVQGQVYEQFF.

This clonotype was picked up many times. This chain uses TRBV12-3 or TRBV12-4 with TRBJ2-2; 7 bases match TRBD1. CDR3 size: 15 residues. The trim removed 5 bases at V and 5 bases at J, leaving 8 bases unmatched. The CDR3 region is CASSPQGMNTGELFF. The CDR3 nucleotides read TGTGCCAGCAGTCCACAGGGGATGAATACCGGGGAGCTGTTTTTT.

This clonotype was seen many times. The chain links TRBV12-3 or TRBV12-4 to TRBJ2-3; no reliable D call. V gave up 6 bases and J gave up 1 base, with 5 bases separating them. The CDR3 contains 12 residues. In DNA, the CDR3 is TGTGCCAGCAGCCGAGGCACAGATACGCAGTATTTT. This gives the protein CASSRGTDTQYF.

This clonotype was seen repeatedly, ten times or more. This sequence joins TRBV7-8 and TRBJ2-2, with 8 positions matching TRBD1. Germline V gene lookup returns CDR1 SGHVS and CDR2 FQNEAQ. This CDR3 has 16 amino acids. V shed 5 bases and J 4 bases; nucleotides not matched to a gene: 9. The CDR3 bases are TGTGCCAGCAGCCCGAGGACAGGGTGGAGCACCGGGGAGCTGTTTTTT. Its translation: CASSPRTGWSTGELFF.

Ten or more counts support this clonotype. V and J are TRBV12-3 or TRBV12-4 and TRBJ1-1, with D hard to call. The length of the CDR3 is 13 residues. V dropped 1 base and J dropped 10 bases, with 13 bases sitting between them. The CDR3 loop reads CASSLGNSPTAFF. In DNA form, the CDR3 reads TGTGCCAGCAGTTTAGGCAACTCCCCCACAGCTTTCTTT.

This clonotype was detected ten times or more. CDR3: CASSPLWAGSGTDTQYF. The CDR3 DNA reads as TGTGCCAGCAGTCCCCTCTGGGCCGGGAGTGGGACAGATACGCAGTATTTT. V usage is TRBV27 and J usage is TRBJ2-3, with a weak D call TRBD2 (6 bases). CDR3 length equals 17 residues. V gave up 5 bases and J gave up 3 bases, with 21 bases separating them. Germline values: CDR1 MNHEY, CDR2 SMNVEV (reference sequence).